This T cell receptor beta chain originates from a study of a mutant IDH1 vaccine in newly diagnosed glioma. About the research overall: Either 4-6 weeks after radiotherapy alone or alongside temozolomide, vaccination was begun.

Clones were read by immunoSEQ multiplex PCR, and TCRdb kept only the in-frame ones, dropping some. The sample shows some 57,000 clones, approximately 80% of them seen only once. Indicated time point: week 47, end of study. In every dose of vaccine, 300 ug of mutant IDH1 20-mer peptide was given alongside topical imiquimod. Note on this clone: As yet, its antigen is unknown.

The CDR3 length is 15 residues. The V and J ends lost 4 bases and 3 bases, in that order; junction bases with no gene match: 6. From germline, CDR1 is MNHEY and CDR2 SVGAGI. General study findings and limits: The study observed vaccine-induced immune responses in more than 80% of patients.

V gene TRBV6-5 combines with J gene TRBJ2-7; TRBD1 aligns across 10 bases. The TCR originated in a woman aged 35 to 49 with glioma. Some clones in this sample may be carry-over from other donors' samples. The sequencing used PBMCs, collected from a glioma patient whose treatment included an IDH1 peptide vaccine. As DNA, the CDR3 is TGTGCCAGCAGTTTGGGACAGGGGCAATTCTACGAGCAGTACTTC. The encoded protein is CASSLGQGQFYEQYF.